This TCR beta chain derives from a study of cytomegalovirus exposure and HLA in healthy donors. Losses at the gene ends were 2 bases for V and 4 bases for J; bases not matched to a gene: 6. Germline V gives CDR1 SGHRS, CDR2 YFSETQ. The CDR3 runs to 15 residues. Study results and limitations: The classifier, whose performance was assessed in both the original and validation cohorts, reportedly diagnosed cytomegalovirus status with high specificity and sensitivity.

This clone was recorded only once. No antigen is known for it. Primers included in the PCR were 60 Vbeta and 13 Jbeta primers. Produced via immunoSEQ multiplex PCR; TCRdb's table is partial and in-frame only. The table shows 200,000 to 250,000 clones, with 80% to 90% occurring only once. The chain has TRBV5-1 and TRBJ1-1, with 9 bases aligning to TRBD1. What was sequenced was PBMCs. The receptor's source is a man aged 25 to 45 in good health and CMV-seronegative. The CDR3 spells CASSFQQGAGTEAFF. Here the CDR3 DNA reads TGCGCCAGCAGCTTTCAACAGGGGGCGGGCACTGAAGCTTTCTTT. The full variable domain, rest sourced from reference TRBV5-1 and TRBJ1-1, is KAGVTQTPRYLIKTRGQQVTLSCSPISGHRSVSWYQQTPGQGLQFLFEYFSETQRNKGNFPGRFSGRQFSNSRSEMNVSTLELGDSALYLCASSFQQGAGTEAFFGQGTRLTVV.